This record looks at one T cell receptor (beta chain) sequence and its context. This sample is part of a study of cytomegalovirus exposure and HLA in healthy donors. Profiled with immunoSEQ multiplex PCR; TCRdb holds only in-frame clones, not every one. The table includes about 170,000 clones, just under 90% detected once. Germline V gene lookup returns CDR1 SGHAT and CDR2 FQDESV (reference sequence). The V gene lost 6 bases and the J gene lost 0 bases, with 14 bases spanning the gap. This CDR3 contains 15 residues. The source material was PBMCs. The chain uses TRBV11-1 and TRBJ1-1, with D unclear. This sequence was found in a man between 18 and 35 years old in good health and CMV-seropositive. The CDR3 sequence is CASSRSPGLNTEAFF. The DNA of the CDR3 is TGTGCCAGCAGTCGAAGCCCGGGATTGAACACTGAAGCTTTCTTT.